This TCR beta chain is drawn from a study of cytomegalovirus exposure and HLA in healthy donors. Study as a whole: Among about 179 million T cells, an earlier analysis found around 100 million unique TCR beta sequences.

This clone appeared a few times. The target antigen is unknown. Study-level results: The later analysis indicated that the majority of CMV-associated TCR beta chains appeared HLA-restricted. An Asian-associated ancestry cluster reportedly showed fewer N-insertions than the approximately 700-donor mean in a later analysis. Researchers had no immune exposure information except CMV serostatus available.

This PCR relied on a set of 60 Vbeta primers and 13 Jbeta primers. This table comes from immunoSEQ multiplex PCR, and its TCRdb copy is limited to in-frame clones, with some not included. The profile shows under 200,000 clones, over 70% of them singletons. Deletions cut 7 bases from V and 5 bases from J, with 19 bases between. The CDR3 has 14 amino acids. Germline V gives CDR1 SQVTM, CDR2 ANQGSEA. V gene TRBV29-1 combines with J gene TRBJ2-3; D might be TRBD1 (5 bases). The material sequenced was PBMCs. This receptor was identified in a man aged 50 or older in good health and CMV-seronegative. The CDR3, as DNA: TGCAGCGCGGCACAGACCAGGGCGCGAGATACGCAGTATTTT. Translating gives CSAAQTRARDTQYF.